Following are 25 T cell receptor beta chains from one sample sequenced in a study of cytomegalovirus exposure and HLA in healthy donors. It was with 60 Vbeta and 13 Jbeta primers that the PCR ran. The table came from immunoSEQ multiplex PCR; TCRdb's copy has only in-frame clones and leaves some out. The sample lists about 120,000 clones, roughly 80% seen once, with under 5% in the top ten. Sequencing used PBMCs. The receptors here all came from a man aged 18 to 29 in good health and CMV-seropositive.

This clone has more than one count but fewer than ten. The chain has TRBV5-1 and TRBJ2-7; D might be TRBD2 (5 bases). The germline V gene encodes CDR1 SGHRS and CDR2 YFSETQ. The CDR3 consists of 16 residues. V dropped 0 bases and J dropped 0 bases, with 13 bases sitting between them. The CDR3 loop reads CASSLVAEAFSYEQYF. The CDR3 bases are TGCGCCAGCAGCTTGGTTGCGGAGGCCTTCTCCTACGAGCAGTACTTC.

The chain has TRBV5-6 and TRBJ2-6, with D tentatively TRBD1 (5 bases). This CDR3 has 19 residues. From germline, CDR1 is SGHDT and CDR2 YYEEEE. Trimming left V 2 bases short and J 0 bases short, with 18 bases between. The CDR3 is CASSLLVQVINSGANVLTF. The CDR3 bases are TGTGCCAGCAGCTTATTAGTACAGGTGATTAACTCTGGGGCCAACGTCCTGACTTTC.

The chain couples TRBV21-1 to TRBJ1-1; TRBD1 was called by the table and not checked on the DNA. TRBV21-1 constitutes a pseudogene. The CDR3 has 14 residues. The CDR3 loop reads CASSKVLGGTEAFF. CDR3 in DNA: TGTGCCAGCAGCAAAGTTTTAGGGGGCACTGAAGCTTTCTTT.

The rearrangement joins TRBV20-1 to TRBJ1-1; D is uncertain. The CDR3 totals 10 residues. V was clipped by 5 bases and J by 3 bases, with 4 bases between them. In germline, CDR1 is DFQATT, CDR2 SNEGSKA (reference sequence). The CDR3 region is CSASYTEAFF. The CDR3 nucleotides read TGCAGTGCTTCCTACACTGAAGCTTTCTTT.

The chain recombines TRBV23-1 with TRBJ2-2; D may be TRBD1 (6 bases). TRBV23-1 is an ORF, and what it does is uncertain. The CDR3 runs 17 residues. V was clipped by 0 bases and J by 6 bases, with 17 bases between them. CDR3 in DNA: TGCGCCAGCAGTCAATCAGGGGGTCTGGGAACACCCGGGGAGCTGTTTTTT. This translates into CASSQSGGLGTPGELFF.

This chain joins TRBV4-3 and TRBJ2-6; 8 bases fit TRBD2. J gave up 3 bases and V 3 bases, and 10 bases lay outside the gene matches. The CDR3 has 18 amino acids. CDR1 LGHNA and CDR2 YSLEER come from the germline V gene. CDR3 residues: CASSQPRGLAGGANVLTF. As DNA, the CDR3 is TGCGCCAGCAGCCAGCCAAGGGGTCTAGCGGGTGGGGCCAACGTCCTGACTTTC.

This sequence joins TRBV7-8 and TRBJ2-1; 9 bases agree with TRBD1. The CDR3 totals 17 residues. The trim removed 1 base at V and 3 bases at J, leaving 7 bases unmatched. Germline CDR1 and CDR2: SGHVS and FQNEAQ. In nucleotides, the CDR3 is TGTGCCAGCAGCTTAGGCTACAGGGGGCGAAACTACAATGAGCAGTTCTTC. Translation gives CASSLGYRGRNYNEQFF.

The gene calls are TRBV2 and TRBJ1-3; D uncertain. This CDR3 has 15 amino acids. The V end lost 2 bases, the J end lost 0 bases, and 8 bases lay between the germline ends. CDR1 and CDR2 from the germline V gene are SNHLY and FYNNEI. DNA for the CDR3: TGTGCCAGCAGTGAACTACCCCGCTCTGGAAACACCATATATTTT. This encodes CASSELPRSGNTIYF.

Details on this clone: The sample has other DNA sequences that encode this CDR3 too. The chain combines TRBV4-3 with TRBJ1-2, with unresolved D. Trimming removed 1 base from V and 2 bases from J, with 11 bases in between. The CDR3 loop spans 15 amino acids. Germline values: CDR1 LGHNA, CDR2 YSLEER. This CDR3 is CASSQAVTPNYGYTF. The CDR3 nucleotides are TGCGCCAGCAGCCAAGCGGTGACACCAAACTATGGCTACACCTTC.

The chain carries TRBV19 and TRBJ2-5, with D perhaps TRBD1 (6 bases). The CDR3 spans 16 residues. V was cut by 4 bases and J by 5 bases, with 20 bases left in between. Germline V gene sequence: CDR1 LNHDA, CDR2 SQIVND (reference sequence). The CDR3, as DNA: TGTGCCAGTAGTAGTATAGAAGATGGGGGCTTGGAGACCCAGTACTTC. This translates into CASSSIEDGGLETQYF.

The rearrangement uses TRBV7-2 and TRBJ2-3; a weak D match, TRBD1 (6 bases). Trimming stripped 3 bases from V and 2 bases from J, with 12 bases between. This CDR3 comprises 15 residues. The germline gives CDR1 SGHTA, CDR2 FQGNSA. The CDR3 coding sequence is TGTGCCAGCAGCTTGAGGGACATGCCCACAGATACGCAGTATTTT. It translates to CASSLRDMPTDTQYF.

The count of this clone is one. V usage is TRBV11-2 and J usage is TRBJ2-7, with 7 bases identical to TRBD2. The ends lost 2 bases at V and 2 bases at J; junction bases unmatched: 12. The CDR3 length is 17 residues. Per the germline V gene, CDR1 is SGHAT and CDR2 is FQNNGV. DNA for the CDR3: TGTGCCAGCAGCTTAAAGAGCGGGACGCGGCTTCCCTACGAGCAGTACTTC. It codes for CASSLKSGTRLPYEQYF.

This chain connects TRBV7-2 to TRBJ1-2, with D perhaps matching TRBD1 (6 bases). Germline V gene lookup returns CDR1 SGHTA and CDR2 FQGNSA. This CDR3 comprises 13 residues. V was shortened by 3 bases and J by 7 bases, with 12 bases between the two germline ends. The CDR3 coding sequence is TGTGCCAGCAGCTTTTCAGGGGAGGGTGGCTACACCTTC. It translates to CASSFSGEGGYTF.

This chain uses TRBV5-1 with TRBJ1-1; tentatively, D is TRBD1 (6 bases). Per the germline V gene, CDR1 is SGHRS and CDR2 is YFSETQ. CDR3 length: 14 amino acids. The V end was cut by 5 bases, the J end by 5 bases, with 16 bases between. CDR3 loop: CASSVSVTGTEAFF. The DNA for the CDR3 is TGCGCCAGCAGTGTCTCTGTTACAGGGACTGAAGCTTTCTTT.

V usage is TRBV2 and J usage is TRBJ1-3; 8 positions agree with TRBD1. Trimming at V came to 6 bases and at J to 5 bases, leaving 3 bases not matched to a gene. Germline V gene lookup returns CDR1 SNHLY and CDR2 FYNNEI. The CDR3 spans 13 residues. The CDR3 DNA reads as TGTGCCAGCAGCAGGACAGGGCGAAACACCATATATTTT. It yields the protein CASSRTGRNTIYF.

V is TRBV5-1 and J is TRBJ1-1; TRBD1 is a possible D gene (6 bases). Germline V lookup: CDR1 SGHRS, CDR2 YFSETQ. The CDR3 spans 13 residues. V was shortened by 3 bases and J by 6 bases, with 12 bases between the two germline ends. As DNA, the CDR3 is TGCGCCAGCAGCTGGACAGAAGAATCTGAAGCTTTCTTT. This encodes CASSWTEESEAFF. Full variable domain (rest looked up from reference TRBV5-1 and TRBJ1-1): KAGVTQTPRYLIKTRGQQVTLSCSPISGHRSVSWYQQTPGQGLQFLFEYFSETQRNKGNFPGRFSGRQFSNSRSEMNVSTLELGDSALYLCASSWTEESEAFFGQGTRLTVV.

Within the sample, this clone is large (0.1 to 1%). The sample contains more than one DNA sequence encoding this CDR3. The chain carries TRBV7-2 and TRBJ2-7; unclear D gene. Trimming shortened V by 4 bases and J by 3 bases, and 4 bases separated the two germline ends. The germline V gene encodes CDR1 SGHTA and CDR2 FQGNSA. The CDR3 runs to 11 residues. CDR3 sequence reads: CASSSYYEQYF. The CDR3 bases are TGTGCCAGCAGCTCCTACTACGAGCAGTACTTC.

The chain links TRBV7-2 to TRBJ1-2, with 8 nucleotides matching TRBD1. The CDR3 consists of 15 residues. The V gene end was trimmed by 2 bases and the J gene end by 4 bases; junction bases not matched to a gene: 6. In germline, CDR1 is SGHTA, CDR2 FQGNSA. CDR3 protein: CASSLSPGQGYGYTF. The DNA of the CDR3 is TGTGCCAGCAGCTTATCACCCGGACAGGGCTATGGCTACACCTTC.

The genes are TRBV10-2 and TRBJ2-5; 9 nucleotides match TRBD2. Germline V gene sequence: CDR1 WSHSY, CDR2 SAAADI. Unmatched junction bases numbered 11, after V lost 7 bases and J lost 5 bases. This CDR3 spans 15 amino acids. The CDR3 loop is CASKVAGDPHETQYF. As DNA, the CDR3 is TGCGCCAGCAAGGTAGCGGGAGATCCGCACGAGACCCAGTACTTC.

This clone was recorded a few times. The V call is TRBV7-9, the J call TRBJ1-4, with D possibly TRBD1 on 6 matching bases. CDR1 and CDR2 from the germline V gene are SEHNR and FQNEAQ (reference sequence). The CDR3 consists of 14 residues. Trimming removed 3 bases at V and 6 bases at J, with 11 bases between. The CDR3 DNA is TGTGCCAGCAGCTTTTCGGCAGGGGATGAAAAACTGTTTTTT. Protein: CASSFSAGDEKLFF.

A word on this clone: Other DNA sequences from this sample encode an identical CDR3 as well. The chain has TRBV6-1 and TRBJ2-3; weak D call: TRBD1 (6 bases). Germline V gene sequence: CDR1 MNHNS, CDR2 SASEGT. Trimming left V 3 bases short and J 6 bases short, with 10 bases between. The CDR3 extends over 13 amino acids. The chain's CDR3 is CASSDMGADTQYF. CDR3 coding DNA: TGTGCCAGCAGTGACATGGGGGCTGATACGCAGTATTTT.

The rearrangement joins TRBV19 to TRBJ1-5; possibly TRBD1 for D (6 bases). The CDR3 contains 13 residues. Trimming cost V 5 bases and J 4 bases, with 9 bases left between them. Germline loops: CDR1 LNHDA, CDR2 SQIVND (reference sequence). The CDR3, as DNA: TGTGCCAGTAGTGGACAGAAGAATCAGCCCCAGCATTTT. Translation gives CASSGQKNQPQHF.

This clone was detected only once. The V gene is TRBV5-1, the J gene TRBJ2-1; 11 bases align to TRBD2. The CDR3 has 16 residues. V lost 2 bases and J lost 6; bases outside the gene matches: 7. The germline CDR1 and CDR2 sequences are SGHRS and YFSETQ. In DNA form, the CDR3 reads TGCGCCAGCAGCTTCCCAAGACTAGCGGGAACCAATGAGCAGTTCTTC. The encoded protein is CASSFPRLAGTNEQFF.

CDR3 amino acids: CASTGTGGSSGNTIYF. Here the CDR3 DNA reads TGCGCCAGCACCGGCACTGGGGGGAGCTCTGGAAACACCATATATTTT. The chain carries TRBV10-2 and TRBJ1-3, with a possible D match to TRBD1 (5 bases). The germline gives CDR1 WSHSY, CDR2 SAAADI. Trimming stripped 7 bases from V and 0 bases from J, with 16 bases between. This CDR3 comprises 16 residues.

The chain has TRBV7-6 and TRBJ2-7, with 7 nucleotides matching TRBD1. The CDR3 has 15 residues. With V trimmed by 5 bases and J by 0 bases, 7 bases remained unmatched. Germline V gene sequence: CDR1 SGHVS, CDR2 FNYEAQ. The CDR3 bases are TGTGCCAGCAGCCGGACAGGCGTTAGCTCCTACGAGCAGTACTTC. Encoded protein: CASSRTGVSSYEQYF.